The sequence of this T cell receptor (beta chain) was determined in a study of cytomegalovirus exposure and HLA in healthy donors. On the study more broadly: HLA-typed donors were the source of 82 million or so unique TCRs, which an early data release held.

PCR employed 60 Vbeta and 13 Jbeta primers. Method: immunoSEQ multiplex PCR; TCRdb's copy keeps in-frame clones and lacks some. Among roughly 200,000 clones listed, approximately 80% were seen once. Overall study findings and caveats: Among immune exposure information, only CMV serostatus was available.

The germline gives CDR1 MGHRA, CDR2 YSYEKL. V shed 0 bases and J shed 4 bases, with 13 bases lying between them. The CDR3 runs 15 residues. As for this clone: No antigen is known for it.

This chain links TRBV4-1 with TRBJ2-7, with TRBD2 as a possible D gene (6 bases). The TCR originated in a young woman in good health and CMV-seropositive. Material for sequencing was PBMCs. The CDR3 nucleotides read TGCGCCAGCAGCCAAGAATGGGGGGAGGTTTACGAGCAGTACTTC. Translating it yields CASSQEWGEVYEQYF.